Sequencing of this T cell receptor beta chain was carried out in a study of blood T cell repertoires in COVID-19 (TCRdb year 2020). With respect to the entire study: Collaborator samples came from the United States, Italy and Spain and covered acute and convalescent phases of COVID-19. The prospective study material was composed of cDNA or gDNA derived from T cells, B-cell-depleted T cells, or PBMCs. The dataset comprised deeply sampled blood TCRbeta repertoires from subjects exposed to, actively infected with, or recovered from COVID-19. The repertoires were released in a freely available public database intended as a resource for research on the immune response to SARS-CoV-2. The samples were drawn from the first 160 participants of the ongoing ImmuneRACE study and from 1,254 subjects provided by 6 global collaborators. Sample metadata almost always included a de-identified subject ID, COVID-19 status, age in years and sex. Where available, HLA class I and class II types were taken from metadata supplied by the sample provider and were not determined by assay-based typing.

This clone came up once. Its antigen is unknown. Base qualities are missing; no much larger clone stands one base away. Summary of the overall study and its limitations: The quantity of clinical and demographic metadata differed by source and by participant and was supplied without curation.

Spanning cysteine to phenylalanine, the CDR3 consists of 12 amino acids. Only the CDR3 part of the read is kept: 36 bases, read in frame from the first base. Trimming takes 3 bases from V and 4 bases from J, and the germline ends sit 9 bases apart. Per the germline V gene (reference sequence), DFQATT is the CDR1 and SNEGSKA is the CDR2. Each collaborating institution followed its own protocols to collect whole blood in K2EDTA tubes. For TCRbeta analysis, collaborators shipped samples in one of three forms: frozen whole blood, isolated PBMCs, or DNA extracted from either of those sample types. The immunoSEQ Assay, a bias-controlled multiplex PCR, was used to amplify TCRbeta CDR3 regions from genomic DNA. The study's own analysis went as follows. Nucleated cell counts per sample were estimated from amplification of reference gene primers within the assay. To quantify the absolute abundance of each unique TCRbeta CDR3 rearrangement, sequence reads were collapsed and filtered. For each sample, productive Simpson clonality was calculated by taking the square root of Simpson's diversity index across productive rearrangements. Here the immuneACCESS table is served through TCRdb, limited to in-frame sequences with V and J called. Missing clones are a known gap in these copies; in checked studies unresolved V genes cover under half, and the rest lacks a known reason. V, J and clone size were drawn from that table, and D and trimming were deduced from the DNA. The sample table contains 90,000 to 130,000 clones; only one count was recorded for 71% of them. The ten largest clonotypes hold about 1.8% of the sample.

The receptor was isolated from a middle-aged woman with acute or convalescent COVID-19. Sequences were obtained from peripheral blood. This receptor chain uses TRBV20-1 and TRBJ1-2, with the identity of the D gene unclear. At the DNA level, the sequence is TGCAGTGCTAGTTCCGCGCCCTATGGCTACACCTTC. Its protein reads: CSASSAPYGYTF.